Listed here are 14 T cell receptor beta chains from one sample, sequenced in a study of blood T cells in healthy people across ages. A second PCR of 7 to 11 cycles used a sample-barcoded 5' primer and a J-beta primer mix. Each CDR3 protein is one row after TCRdb ran MiXCR on the 5' RACE reads. Of some 1.5 million distinct CDR3 sequences in the sample, 28% were seen once. Source material: blood. These TCRs come from a woman aged 25 to 39 in good health.

V gene TRBV12-3 or TRBV12-4 combines with J gene TRBJ2-3; D is perhaps TRBD2 (6 bases). CDR3 length: 15 amino acids. Trimming stripped 0 bases from V and 4 bases from J, with 11 bases between. The CDR3, as DNA: TGTGCCAGCAGTTTAGCATTCGGGGGAGCAGATACGCAGTATTTT. It is translated as CASSLAFGGADTQYF.

This clonotype was picked up a small number of times. The rearrangement joins TRBV7-2 to TRBJ2-1; D not resolved. Trimming took off 1 base at V and 8 bases at J, with 6 bases between the two ends. CDR3 length: 12 amino acids. Germline V gene data show CDR1 as SGHTA and CDR2 as FQGNSA. The CDR3 loop reads CASSLGRYEQFF. DNA of the CDR3: TGTGCCAGCAGCTTAGGTCGGTATGAGCAGTTCTTC.

This clonotype was counted many times. The V call is TRBV10-3, the J call TRBJ1-4; the D is unclear. The CDR3 extends over 14 amino acids. Germline loops: CDR1 ENHRY, CDR2 SYGVKD. Trimming took off 7 bases at V and 0 bases at J, with 9 bases between the two ends. The CDR3: CAIKSDTTNEKLFF. Here the CDR3 DNA reads TGTGCCATCAAGTCCGACACAACTAATGAAAAACTGTTTTTT.

V usage is TRBV3-1 and J usage is TRBJ2-1; 8 nucleotides match TRBD2. The CDR3 length is 16 residues. V shed 0 bases and J 4 bases; nucleotides not matched to a gene: 5. Germline V gene sequence: CDR1 LGHDT, CDR2 YNNKEL (reference sequence). The CDR3 bases are TGTGCCAGCAGCCAAGATGGGGGACTAGGATACAATGAGCAGTTCTTC. It codes for CASSQDGGLGYNEQFF.

This rearrangement joins TRBV7-2 to TRBJ1-4; possible D gene TRBD1, 6 bases. Germline-derived CDR1 and CDR2 are SGHTA and FQGNSA. CDR3 length: 17 amino acids. Trimming removed 1 base from V and 3 bases from J, with 15 bases in between. CDR3 coding DNA: TGTGCCAGCAGCTTAGGAGCAACCAGGGGCCCTAATGAAAAACTGTTTTTT. Translated: CASSLGATRGPNEKLFF.

In this sample, this clonotype turned up many times. At one end the junction does not follow the germline gene, possibly because of a read error. The V call is TRBV7-9, the J call TRBJ2-7, with 7 bases that match TRBD1. The CDR3 sequence is 13 residues long. CDR1 SEHNR and CDR2 FQNEAQ come from the germline V gene (reference sequence). CDR3: CASSFGTVYVQYF. Written as DNA, the CDR3 is TGTGCCAGCAGCTTCGGGACAGTGTACGTGCAGTACTTC.

The chain carries TRBV28 and TRBJ1-5; D is ambiguous. The CDR3 length is 13 residues. V lost 8 bases to trimming and J lost 10 bases, with 18 bases between them. Germline lookup yields CDR1 MDHEN and CDR2 SYDVKM. The CDR3 region has the DNA TGTGCCAGCGGCAGGAGGACCTTCTTCCCCCAGCATTTT. Translation gives CASGRRTFFPQHF.

This clonotype has only a few counts. The V and J genes are TRBV5-6 and TRBJ2-7, with a tentative D call TRBD2 (5 bases). This CDR3 has 12 residues. Trimming shortened V by 4 bases and J by 6 bases, and 11 bases separated the two germline ends. Per germline, CDR1 SGHDT and CDR2 YYEEEE. The chain's CDR3 is CASSPGEAEQYF. CDR3 in DNA: TGTGCCAGCAGCCCCGGGGAAGCCGAGCAGTACTTC.

This chain links TRBV6-4 with TRBJ2-1; the match to TRBD2 covers 7 bases. Germline lookup yields CDR1 MRHNA and CDR2 SNTAGT. Germline trimming cut 6 bases from V and 5 bases from J; bases unmatched to any gene: 10. This CDR3 comprises 15 residues. CDR3 bases: TGTGCCAGCAGCGCTGGTGGCGGGAGAGACAATGAGCAGTTCTTC. This sequence encodes CASSAGGGRDNEQFF.

The gene calls are TRBV14 and TRBJ2-7; D uncertain. Trimming stripped 0 bases from V and 3 bases from J, with 6 bases between. Germline values: CDR1 SGHDN, CDR2 FVKESK. This CDR3 has 13 residues. CDR3 residues: CASSQEWNYEQYF. Here the CDR3 DNA reads TGTGCCAGCAGCCAAGAGTGGAACTACGAGCAGTACTTC.

This clonotype was detected a few times. The V call is TRBV12-3 or TRBV12-4, the J call TRBJ2-5; tentatively, D is TRBD1 or TRBD2 (5 bases each). The DNA end is more similar to TRBJ2-7, so the J call may be wrong. This CDR3 is 15 amino acids long. CDR3 loop: CASRNGTFVEDEQYF. The CDR3 bases are TGTGCCAGCAGGAATGGGACCTTTGTTGAGGACGAGCAGTACTTC.

The rearrangement uses TRBV7-8 and TRBJ2-5; TRBD2 aligns across 11 bases. The CDR3 has 16 residues. V trimming: 3 bases; J trimming: 0 bases; junction bases outside the gene matches: 3. Germline assignment: CDR1 SGHVS and CDR2 FQNEAQ. The CDR3 DNA follows: TGTGCCAGCAGCTTGGGACTAGCGGACTACCAAGAGACCCAGTACTTC. Translation: CASSLGLADYQETQYF. Looking up the rest from reference TRBV7-8 and TRBJ2-5 gives the full variable domain: GAGVSQSPRYKVAKRGQDVALRCDPISGHVSLFWYQQALGQGPEFLTYFQNEAQLDKSGLPSDRFFAERPEGSVSTLKIQRTQQEDSAVYLCASSLGLADYQETQYFGPGTRLLVL.

This sequence joins TRBV12-3 or TRBV12-4 and TRBJ1-4; D not certain. V dropped 2 bases and J dropped 8 bases, with 15 bases sitting between them. CDR3 length: 15 amino acids. In DNA, the CDR3 is TGTGCCAGCAGTTTAACCCGCGGTCAGCGGGAAAAACTGTTTTTT. Translation gives CASSLTRGQREKLFF.

This clonotype has just a few counts. The CDR3 DNA follows: TGCGCCAGCAGCCCTCCCGGGACTAGCGGGGAGACCCAGTACTTC. Translating gives CASSPPGTSGETQYF. This chain connects TRBV5-1 to TRBJ2-5, with 12 bases aligning to TRBD2. CDR3 size: 15 residues. The junction had 6 bases not matched to a gene; V was cut back by 4 bases and J by 5 bases. Germline V gives CDR1 SGHRS, CDR2 YFSETQ. Together with reference TRBV5-1 and TRBJ2-5, the CDR3 gives the full variable domain: KAGVTQTPRYLIKTRGQQVTLSCSPISGHRSVSWYQQTPGQGLQFLFEYFSETQRNKGNFPGRFSGRQFSNSRSEMNVSTLELGDSALYLCASSPPGTSGETQYFGPGTRLLVL.